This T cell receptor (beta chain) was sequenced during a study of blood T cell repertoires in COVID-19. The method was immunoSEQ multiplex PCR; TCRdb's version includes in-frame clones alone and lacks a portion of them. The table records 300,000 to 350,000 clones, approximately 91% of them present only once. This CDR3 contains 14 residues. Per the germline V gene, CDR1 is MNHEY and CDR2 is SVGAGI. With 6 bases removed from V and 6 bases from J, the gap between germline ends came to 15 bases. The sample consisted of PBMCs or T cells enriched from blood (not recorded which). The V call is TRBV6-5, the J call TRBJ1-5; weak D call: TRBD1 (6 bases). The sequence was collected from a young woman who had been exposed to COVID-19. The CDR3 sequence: CASRVDRLFQPQHF. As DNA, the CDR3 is TGTGCCAGCAGAGTAGACAGGCTATTTCAGCCCCAGCATTTT.